This T cell receptor beta chain was identified during a study of blood T cells in healthy people across ages. Extraction yielded at least 5 micrograms of total RNA per sample. CDR3 length equals 14 residues. Trimming removed 3 bases from V and 4 bases from J; junction bases left unmatched: 2. This clonotype was counted ten times or more. For the second PCR, which ran for about 6 to 11 cycles, a sample-barcoded 5' primer and a J-beta primer mix were used. TCRdb re-called the 5' RACE reads with MiXCR, one entry per CDR3 protein. The sample carries around 1.1 million distinct CDR3 sequences, around two fifths recorded once.

Sequencing was carried out using blood. The chain uses TRBV12-3 or TRBV12-4 and TRBJ2-1, with TRBD2 matching 8 bases. This sequence was found in a man younger than 35 in good health. In DNA form, the CDR3 reads TGTGCCAGCAGTTTTTCTAGCGGGTACAATGAGCAGTTCTTC. It is translated as CASSFSSGYNEQFF.